Shown below are 2 T cell receptor beta chains from a single sample sequenced in a study of T cell repertoires in cytomegalovirus infection. TCRdb reanalysed the reads using MiXCR and keeps one entry per CDR3 protein. The sample carries about 470,000 distinct CDR3 sequences, more than 40% recorded once. These receptors lack a known antigen. The sequencing used cultured PBMCs, collected from culture after CMV antigen stimulation. The receptors here all came from a human donor in good health (CMV status not recorded). Some clones in this sample may be carry-over from other donors' samples.

The chain has TRBV4-2 and TRBJ2-5, with 8 bases lining up with TRBD1. Trimming at V came to 4 bases and at J to 4 bases, leaving 5 bases not matched to a gene. CDR3 size: 14 residues. Germline assignment: CDR1 LGHNA and CDR2 YNFKEQ. CDR3 coding DNA: TGTGCCAGCAGCCGCGGACAGGGTTCAGAGACCCAGTACTTC. It is translated as CASSRGQGSETQYF.

This clonotype was seen a handful of times. This sequence joins TRBV27 and TRBJ2-7; TRBD1 agrees at 9 bases. V dropped 5 bases and J dropped 2; count of bases not matched to a gene: 4. Germline CDR1 MNHEY, CDR2 SMNVEV (reference sequence). CDR3 length equals 14 residues. This CDR3 is CASSIGTGPYEQYF. For the CDR3, the DNA is TGTGCCAGCAGTATCGGGACAGGGCCCTACGAGCAGTACTTC.